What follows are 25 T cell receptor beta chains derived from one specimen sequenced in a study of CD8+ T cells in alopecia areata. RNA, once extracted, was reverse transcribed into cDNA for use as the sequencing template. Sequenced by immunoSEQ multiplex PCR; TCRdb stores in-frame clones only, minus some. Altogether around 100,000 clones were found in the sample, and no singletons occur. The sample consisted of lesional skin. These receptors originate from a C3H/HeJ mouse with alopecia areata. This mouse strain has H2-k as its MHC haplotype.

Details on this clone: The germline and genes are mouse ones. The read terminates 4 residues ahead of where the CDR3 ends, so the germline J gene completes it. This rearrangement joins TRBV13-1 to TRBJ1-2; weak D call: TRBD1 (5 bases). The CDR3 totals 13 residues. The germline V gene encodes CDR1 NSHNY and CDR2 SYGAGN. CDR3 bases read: TGTGCCAGCAGTGATGGGGGGGATCCC. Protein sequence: CASSDGGDP. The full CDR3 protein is CASSDGGDPDYTF.

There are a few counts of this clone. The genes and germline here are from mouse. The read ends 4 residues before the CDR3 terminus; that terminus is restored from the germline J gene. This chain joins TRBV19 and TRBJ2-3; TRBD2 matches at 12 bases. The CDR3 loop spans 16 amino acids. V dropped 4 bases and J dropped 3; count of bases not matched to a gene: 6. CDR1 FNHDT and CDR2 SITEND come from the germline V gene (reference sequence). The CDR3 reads CASSPTGGALAETLYF. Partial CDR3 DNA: TGTGCCAGCAGTCCGACTGGGGGGGCGCTGGCAGAA.

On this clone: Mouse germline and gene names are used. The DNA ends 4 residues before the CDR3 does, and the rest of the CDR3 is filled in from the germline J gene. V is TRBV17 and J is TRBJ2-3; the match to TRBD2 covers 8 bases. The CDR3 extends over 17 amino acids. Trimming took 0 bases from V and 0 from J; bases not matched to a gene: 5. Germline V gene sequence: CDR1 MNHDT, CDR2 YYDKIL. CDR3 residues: CASSRDRLGSSAETLYF. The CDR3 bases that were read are TGTGCTAGCAGTAGAGATCGACTGGGGTCTAGTGCAGAA.

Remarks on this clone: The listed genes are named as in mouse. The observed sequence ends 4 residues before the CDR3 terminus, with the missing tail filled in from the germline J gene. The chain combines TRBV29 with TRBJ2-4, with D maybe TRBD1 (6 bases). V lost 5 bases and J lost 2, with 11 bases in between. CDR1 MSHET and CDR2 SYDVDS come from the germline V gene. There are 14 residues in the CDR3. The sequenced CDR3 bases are TGTGCTAGCAGTCCCGGGACAATTCAAAAC. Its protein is CASSPGTIQN. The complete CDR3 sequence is CASSPGTIQNTLYF.

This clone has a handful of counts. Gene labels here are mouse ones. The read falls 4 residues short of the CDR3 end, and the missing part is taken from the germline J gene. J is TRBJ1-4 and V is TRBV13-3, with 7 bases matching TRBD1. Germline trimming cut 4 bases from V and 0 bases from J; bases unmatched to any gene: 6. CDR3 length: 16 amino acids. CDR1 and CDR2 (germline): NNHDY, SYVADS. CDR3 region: CASSPPGQISNERLFF. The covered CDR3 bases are TGTGCCAGCAGTCCTCCGGGACAGATTTCCAACGAA.

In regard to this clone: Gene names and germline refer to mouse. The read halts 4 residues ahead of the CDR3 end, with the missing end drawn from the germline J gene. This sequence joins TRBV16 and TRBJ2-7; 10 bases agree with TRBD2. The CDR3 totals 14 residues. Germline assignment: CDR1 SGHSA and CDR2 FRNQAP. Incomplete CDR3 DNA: TGTGCAAGCAGCTTACGGGACTGGGGATAT. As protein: CASSLRDWGY. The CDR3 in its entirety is CASSLRDWGYEQYF.

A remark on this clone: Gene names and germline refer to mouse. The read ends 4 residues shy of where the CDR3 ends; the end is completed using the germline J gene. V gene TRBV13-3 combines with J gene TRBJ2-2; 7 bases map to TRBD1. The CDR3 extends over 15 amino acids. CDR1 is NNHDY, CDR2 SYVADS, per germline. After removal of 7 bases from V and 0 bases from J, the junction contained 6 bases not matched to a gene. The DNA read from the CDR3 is TGTGCCAGCGCTGGGACAGCTGCAAACACCGGG. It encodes CASAGTAANTG. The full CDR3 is CASAGTAANTGQLYF.

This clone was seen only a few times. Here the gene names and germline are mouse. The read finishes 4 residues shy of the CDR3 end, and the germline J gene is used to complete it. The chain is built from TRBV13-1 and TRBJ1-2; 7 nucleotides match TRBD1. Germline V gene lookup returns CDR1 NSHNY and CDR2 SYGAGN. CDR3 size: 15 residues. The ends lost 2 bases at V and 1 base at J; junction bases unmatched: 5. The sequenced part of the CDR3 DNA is TGTGCCAGCAGTGAAGGATGGGACAGAAACTCC. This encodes CASSEGWDRNS. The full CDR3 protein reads CASSEGWDRNSDYTF.

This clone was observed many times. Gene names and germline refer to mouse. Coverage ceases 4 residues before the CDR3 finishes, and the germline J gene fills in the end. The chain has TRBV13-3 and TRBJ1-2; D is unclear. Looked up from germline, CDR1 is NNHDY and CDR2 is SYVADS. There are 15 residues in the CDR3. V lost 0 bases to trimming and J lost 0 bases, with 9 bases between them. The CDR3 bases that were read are TGTGCCAGCAGTGATGCATCAACAGCAAACTCC. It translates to CASSDASTANS. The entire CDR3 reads CASSDASTANSDYTF.

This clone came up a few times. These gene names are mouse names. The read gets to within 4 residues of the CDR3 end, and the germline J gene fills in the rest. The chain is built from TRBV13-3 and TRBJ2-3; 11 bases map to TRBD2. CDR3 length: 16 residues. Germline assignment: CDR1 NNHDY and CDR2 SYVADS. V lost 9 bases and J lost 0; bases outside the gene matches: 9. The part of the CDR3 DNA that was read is TGTGCCACCCTCCCCACTGGGGGGGCTAGTGCAGAA. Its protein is CATLPTGGASAE. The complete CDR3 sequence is CATLPTGGASAETLYF.

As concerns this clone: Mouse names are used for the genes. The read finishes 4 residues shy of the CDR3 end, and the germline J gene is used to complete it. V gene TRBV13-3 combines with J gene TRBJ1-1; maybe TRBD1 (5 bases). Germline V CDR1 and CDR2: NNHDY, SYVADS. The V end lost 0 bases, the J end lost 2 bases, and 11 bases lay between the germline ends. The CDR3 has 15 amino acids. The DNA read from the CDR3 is TGTGCCAGCAGTGATGCTTGGGGGAGCAACACA. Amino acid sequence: CASSDAWGSNT. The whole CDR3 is CASSDAWGSNTEVFF.

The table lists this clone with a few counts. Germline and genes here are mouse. The sequenced CDR3 bases are TGTGCCAGCAGTATAACTGGGGGTGTCTAT. Its protein product is CASSITGGVY. The complete CDR3 reads CASSITGGVYEQYF. This chain connects TRBV19 to TRBJ2-7; 8 bases are shared with TRBD2. The read comes to an end 4 residues before the CDR3 does, leaving the germline J gene to fill in the end. Germline CDR1 reads FNHDT; CDR2 reads SITEND (reference sequence). The junction had 3 bases not matched to a gene; V was cut back by 1 base and J by 3 bases. CDR3 size: 14 residues.

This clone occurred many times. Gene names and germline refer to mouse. The sequenced part of the CDR3 DNA is TGTGCCAGCACCCCGGGACTGGCGGCT. Its translation: CASTPGLAA. From start to end, the CDR3 is CASTPGLAAEQFF. The chain employs TRBV13-3 and TRBJ2-1, with 8 positions matching TRBD2. The CDR3 end falls 4 residues outside the read, so it is completed with the germline J gene. CDR1 and CDR2 from the germline V gene are NNHDY and SYVADS. This CDR3 has 13 amino acids.

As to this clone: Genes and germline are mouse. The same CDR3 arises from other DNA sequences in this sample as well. The CDR3 bases that were read are TGCACCTGCAGTGCAGACCGACAAACTAGTGCAGAA. Amino acid sequence: CTCSADRQTSAE. The full CDR3 protein reads CTCSADRQTSAETLYF. V and J are TRBV1 and TRBJ2-3; the D is unclear. The sequence runs out 4 residues before the end of the CDR3; the remainder is reconstructed from the germline J gene. CDR1 is NSQYPW, CDR2 LRSPGD, per germline (reference sequence). The CDR3 is 16 residues long. Trimming took off 0 bases at V and 0 bases at J, with 10 bases between the two ends.

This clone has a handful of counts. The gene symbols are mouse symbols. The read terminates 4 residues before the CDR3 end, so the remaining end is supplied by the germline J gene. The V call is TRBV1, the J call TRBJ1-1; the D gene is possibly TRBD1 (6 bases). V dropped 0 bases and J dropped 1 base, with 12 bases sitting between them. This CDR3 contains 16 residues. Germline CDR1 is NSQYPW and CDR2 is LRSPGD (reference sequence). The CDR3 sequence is CTCSADAGGGNTEVFF. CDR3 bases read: TGCACCTGCAGTGCAGATGCGGGAGGGGGAAACACA.

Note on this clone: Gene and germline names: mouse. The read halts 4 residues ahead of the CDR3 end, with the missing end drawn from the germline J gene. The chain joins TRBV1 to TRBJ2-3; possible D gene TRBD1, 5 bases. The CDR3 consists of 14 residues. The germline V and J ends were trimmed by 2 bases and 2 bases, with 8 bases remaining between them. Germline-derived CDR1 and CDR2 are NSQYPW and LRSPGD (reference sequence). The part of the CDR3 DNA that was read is TGCACCTGCAGTGCACCGGACAATGCAGAA. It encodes CTCSAPDNAE. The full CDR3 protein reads CTCSAPDNAETLYF.

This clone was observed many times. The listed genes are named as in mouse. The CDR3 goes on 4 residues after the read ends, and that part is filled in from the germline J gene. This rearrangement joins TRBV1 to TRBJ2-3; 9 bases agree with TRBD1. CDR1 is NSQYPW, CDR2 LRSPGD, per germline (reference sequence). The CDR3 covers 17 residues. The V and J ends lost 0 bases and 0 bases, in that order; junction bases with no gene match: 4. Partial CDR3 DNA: TGCACCTGCAGTGCAGATCGGGACAGGGCTAGTGCAGAA. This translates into CTCSADRDRASAE. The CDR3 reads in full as CTCSADRDRASAETLYF.

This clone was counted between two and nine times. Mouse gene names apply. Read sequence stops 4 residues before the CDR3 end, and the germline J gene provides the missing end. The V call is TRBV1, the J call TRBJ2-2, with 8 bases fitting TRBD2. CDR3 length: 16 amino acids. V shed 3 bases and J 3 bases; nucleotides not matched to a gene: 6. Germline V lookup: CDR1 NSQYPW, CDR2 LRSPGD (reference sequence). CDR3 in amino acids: CTCSALWGEYTGQLYF. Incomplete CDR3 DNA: TGCACCTGCAGTGCCCTCTGGGGGGAGTACACCGGG.

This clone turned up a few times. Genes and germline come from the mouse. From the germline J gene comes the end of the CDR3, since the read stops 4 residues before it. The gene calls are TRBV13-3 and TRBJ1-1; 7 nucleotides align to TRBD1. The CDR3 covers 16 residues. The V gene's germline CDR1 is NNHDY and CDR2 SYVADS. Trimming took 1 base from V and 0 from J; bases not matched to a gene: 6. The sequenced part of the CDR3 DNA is TGTGCCAGCAGTGATCGGGACAGAAAAGCAAACACA. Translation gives CASSDRDRKANT. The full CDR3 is CASSDRDRKANTEVFF.

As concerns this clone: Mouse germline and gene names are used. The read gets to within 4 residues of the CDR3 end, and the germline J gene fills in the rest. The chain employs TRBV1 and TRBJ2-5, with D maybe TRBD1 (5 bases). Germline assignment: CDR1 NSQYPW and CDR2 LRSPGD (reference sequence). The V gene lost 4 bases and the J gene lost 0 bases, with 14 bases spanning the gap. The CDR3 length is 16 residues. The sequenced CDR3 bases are TGCACCTGCAGTGTCGACAGCAACTTTAACCAAGAC. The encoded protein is CTCSVDSNFNQD. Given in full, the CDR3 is CTCSVDSNFNQDTQYF.

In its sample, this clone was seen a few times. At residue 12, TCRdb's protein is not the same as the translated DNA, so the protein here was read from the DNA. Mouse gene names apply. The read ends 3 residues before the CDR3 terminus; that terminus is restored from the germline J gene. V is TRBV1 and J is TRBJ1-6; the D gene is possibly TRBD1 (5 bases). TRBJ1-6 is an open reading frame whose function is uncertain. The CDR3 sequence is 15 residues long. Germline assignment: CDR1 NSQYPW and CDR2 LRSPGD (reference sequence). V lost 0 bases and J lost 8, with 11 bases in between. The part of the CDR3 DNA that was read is TGCACCTGCAGTGCAGATCGCAGGGTGGATTCGCCC. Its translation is CTCSADRRVDSP. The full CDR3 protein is CTCSADRRVDSPLYF.

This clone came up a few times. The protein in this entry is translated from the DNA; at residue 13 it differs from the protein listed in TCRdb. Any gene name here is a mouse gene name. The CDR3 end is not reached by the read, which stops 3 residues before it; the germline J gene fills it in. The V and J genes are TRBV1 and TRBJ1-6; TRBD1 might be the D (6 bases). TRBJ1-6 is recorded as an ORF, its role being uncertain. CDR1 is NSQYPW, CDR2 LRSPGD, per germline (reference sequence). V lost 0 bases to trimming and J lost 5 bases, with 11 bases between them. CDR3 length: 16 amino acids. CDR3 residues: CTCSADLGHNNSPLYF. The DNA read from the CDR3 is TGCACCTGCAGTGCAGATCTGGGACACAATAATTCGCCC.

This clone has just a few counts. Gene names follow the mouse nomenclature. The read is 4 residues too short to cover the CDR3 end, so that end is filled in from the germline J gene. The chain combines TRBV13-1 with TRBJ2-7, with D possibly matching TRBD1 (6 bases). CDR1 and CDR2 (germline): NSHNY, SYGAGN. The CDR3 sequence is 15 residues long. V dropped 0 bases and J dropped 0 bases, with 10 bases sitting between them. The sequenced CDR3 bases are TGTGCCAGCAGTGATGCGGGGACAAACTCCTAT. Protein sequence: CASSDAGTNSY. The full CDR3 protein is CASSDAGTNSYEQYF.

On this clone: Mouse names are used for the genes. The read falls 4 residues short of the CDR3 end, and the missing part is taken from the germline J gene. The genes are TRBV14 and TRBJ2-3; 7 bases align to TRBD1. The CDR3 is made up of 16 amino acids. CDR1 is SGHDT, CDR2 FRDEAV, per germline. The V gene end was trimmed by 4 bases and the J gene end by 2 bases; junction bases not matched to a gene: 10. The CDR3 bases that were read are TGTGCCAGCAGTCCGGGACAGCAAAAAATTGCAGAA. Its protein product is CASSPGQQKIAE. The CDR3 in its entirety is CASSPGQQKIAETLYF.

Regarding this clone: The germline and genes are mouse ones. Partial CDR3 DNA: TGTGCAAGCAGCCTCAACTGGGGGAACTATGCT. Residues: CASSLNWGNYA. In full, the CDR3 reads CASSLNWGNYAEQFF. The chain employs TRBV16 and TRBJ2-1, with 8 bases lining up with TRBD2. The CDR3 goes on 4 residues after the read ends, and that part is filled in from the germline J gene. CDR3 size: 15 residues. The ends lost 5 bases at V and 1 base at J; junction bases unmatched: 4. Germline CDR1 reads SGHSA; CDR2 reads FRNQAP. Complete variable domain (other parts from reference TRBV16 and TRBJ2-1): NAGVIQTPRHKVTGKGQEATLWCEPISGHSAVFWYRQTIVQGLEFLTYFRNQAPIDDSGMPKERFSAQMPNQSHSTLKIQSTQPQDSAVYLCASSLNWGNYAEQFFGPGTRLTVL.